These 14 T cell receptor beta chains originate from one sample sequenced in a study of response to subunit inactivated influenza vaccine. TCRdb re-analysed the RT-PCR reads in MiXCR, keeping a single row per CDR3 protein. This sample has about 570,000 distinct CDR3 sequences, with over 9% found just once. The sample also formed part of further work on T cells expressing NK-cell markers. That study adds: Beta-chain TCR cDNA was generated via 5'RACE template switching with UMIs.

Sequenced here: PBMCs from blood, sampled on the day of vaccination. The receptors shown here come from a man aged 45-65 years who received an inactivated influenza vaccine.

In its sample, this clonotype was seen many times. CDR3 loop: CASSSFRAGELFF. DNA of the CDR3: TGTGCCAGCAGTTCCTTTAGGGCCGGGGAGCTGTTTTTT. The chain links TRBV28 to TRBJ2-2; D gene uncertain. The CDR3 contains 13 residues. Trimming shortened V by 4 bases and J by 6 bases, and 9 bases separated the two germline ends. Germline CDR1 MDHEN, CDR2 SYDVKM.

The chain carries TRBV5-1 and TRBJ1-6; 9 positions match TRBD1. Trimming at V came to 4 bases and at J to 8 bases, leaving 4 bases not matched to a gene. CDR3 length: 14 amino acids. Germline CDR1 SGHRS, CDR2 YFSETQ. The CDR3, as DNA: TGCGCCAGCAGCCGGACAGGGGAATATTCACCCCTCCACTTT. Protein: CASSRTGEYSPLHF.

The rearrangement links TRBV20-1 to TRBJ1-4; maybe TRBD1 (6 bases). V gave up 7 bases and J gave up 8 bases, with 14 bases separating them. This CDR3 has 12 residues. Germline V gene data show CDR1 as DFQATT and CDR2 as SNEGSKA (reference sequence). The chain's CDR3 is CSVGGRGEKLFF. The CDR3 DNA is TGCAGTGTCGGGGGGCGGGGCGAAAAACTGTTTTTT.

The table lists this clonotype with a few counts. V gene TRBV10-3 combines with J gene TRBJ1-2; D possibly corresponds to TRBD1 (5 bases). Trimming left V 4 bases short and J 5 bases short, with 17 bases between. The CDR3 runs to 15 residues. CDR1 ENHRY and CDR2 SYGVKD come from the germline V gene. The CDR3 DNA follows: TGTGCCATCAGTGCGGGGGGAATCTTAAATTATGGCTACACCTTC. Translated: CAISAGGILNYGYTF.

The chain couples TRBV5-1 to TRBJ2-3, with D possibly matching TRBD2 (5 bases). V gave up 8 bases and J gave up 4 bases, with 8 bases separating them. Germline loops: CDR1 SGHRS, CDR2 YFSETQ. The CDR3 covers 11 residues. The CDR3 reads CARRESDTQYF. The CDR3 nucleotides are TGCGCCAGGAGGGAGTCAGATACGCAGTATTTT. The variable domain in full, with the rest retrieved from reference TRBV5-1 and TRBJ2-3, is KAGVTQTPRYLIKTRGQQVTLSCSPISGHRSVSWYQQTPGQGLQFLFEYFSETQRNKGNFPGRFSGRQFSNSRSEMNVSTLELGDSALYLCARRESDTQYFGPGTRLTVL.

About this clonotype itself: A much larger clone lies one base from this, so it may be a read error. J is TRBJ2-7 and V is TRBV11-2, with TRBD1 matching 8 bases. The J segment lost 3 bases and the V segment lost 1 base, leaving 8 bases of the junction unmatched. Germline loops: CDR1 SGHAT, CDR2 FQNNGV. This CDR3 region has 16 residues. The CDR3 DNA reads TGTGCCAGCAGCTTAGGGTACTCAGGGGGCTTCTACGAGCAGTACTTC. It specifies CASSLGYSGGFYEQYF.

This clonotype appeared a few times. J is TRBJ2-7 and V is TRBV5-1; a weak D match, TRBD1 (6 bases). CDR1 and CDR2 from the germline V gene are SGHRS and YFSETQ. V was shortened by 6 bases and J by 6 bases, with 16 bases between the two germline ends. The CDR3 totals 13 residues. CDR3 in DNA: TGCGCCAGCACCCCCTCACAGGGTAGCGAGCAGTACTTC. It specifies CASTPSQGSEQYF.

The chain has TRBV10-3 and TRBJ2-7; 8 bases are a match to TRBD2. The J segment lost 3 bases and the V segment lost 4 bases, leaving 5 bases of the junction unmatched. This CDR3 contains 14 residues. Germline CDR1 reads ENHRY; CDR2 reads SYGVKD. This CDR3 reads CAISARGAGYEQYF. CDR3 DNA sequence: TGTGCCATCAGTGCGCGGGGGGCTGGCTACGAGCAGTACTTC.

This clonotype was observed a few times. A junction boundary mismatches the germline segment, possibly from a read error. V and J are TRBV4-3 and TRBJ2-1, with 8 bases aligning to TRBD1. This CDR3 is built from 15 residues. Germline V gives CDR1 LGHNA, CDR2 YSLEER. The CDR3 DNA reads as TGCGCCAGCAGCCGCGGACAGGGAATGTACAGTGAGCAGTTCTTC. Encoded protein: CASSRGQGMYSEQFF.

The chain employs TRBV10-3 and TRBJ2-5, with D hard to call. V was clipped by 5 bases and J by 0 bases, with 4 bases between them. The CDR3 runs to 12 residues. Germline lookup yields CDR1 ENHRY and CDR2 SYGVKD. The CDR3 protein is CAISTNQETQYF. CDR3 nucleotide sequence: TGTGCCATCAGTACGAACCAAGAGACCCAGTACTTC.

As regards this clonotype: At one end, the junction sequence differs from germline, possibly due to a read error. The gene calls are TRBV18 and TRBJ2-7, with a possible D match to TRBD2 (6 bases). The CDR3 length is 15 residues. Looked up from germline, CDR1 is KGHSH and CDR2 is LQKENI. The CDR3 spells CSSSPTIGSSYEQYF. The CDR3, as DNA: TGTTCCAGCTCACCTACTATCGGGAGCTCCTACGAGCAGTACTTC.

A few counts support this clonotype. The V call is TRBV29-1, the J call TRBJ2-1, with TRBD2 matching 8 bases. Germline-derived CDR1 and CDR2 are SQVTM and ANQGSEA. Trimming cost V 4 bases and J 0 bases; bases outside gene matches: 2. This CDR3 comprises 14 residues. CDR3 in amino acids: CSVVAGSSYNEQFF. The DNA for the CDR3 is TGCAGCGTTGTAGCGGGGAGCTCCTACAATGAGCAGTTCTTC.

This sequence joins TRBV6-6 and TRBJ2-7; 8 positions match TRBD2. The V gene's germline CDR1 is MNHNY and CDR2 SVGAGI (reference sequence). V lost 2 bases to trimming and J lost 3 bases; unmatched junction nucleotides: 3. CDR3 length: 14 amino acids. CDR3 nucleotides: TGTGCCAGCAGTTACGACACTAGCGGCTACGAGCAGTACTTC. Its protein is CASSYDTSGYEQYF.

In its sample, this clonotype was seen a few times. The chain employs TRBV5-4 and TRBJ2-5; 13 nucleotides match TRBD2. The CDR3 covers 20 residues. V lost 1 base to trimming and J lost 7 bases; unmatched junction nucleotides: 19. The germline CDR1 and CDR2 sequences are SGHNT and YYREEE (reference sequence). CDR3 sequence (DNA): TGTGCCAGCAGCTTGCTCGGCGGAACTAGCGGGGGGGCCACTTATGTGACCCAGTACTTC. Residues: CASSLLGGTSGGATYVTQYF.